This is a list of T cell receptor beta chains from one sample in a study of early T cells in non-severe SARS-CoV-2 infection. One entry per CDR3 protein, called by TCRdb with MiXCR from the 5' RACE reads. The sample contains 50,000 to 60,000 distinct CDR3 sequences, approximately 9.9% of which appear only once. Sequencing was performed on whole blood. Receptors were obtained from an adult who was a healthcare worker with PCR-confirmed SARS-CoV-2 infection or an uninfected control (not recorded which). Both conserved end residues are part of each CDR3. Each record gives: D gene, clone size, J gene, V gene, CDR3 DNA, CDR3 protein. The D gene is left open where the match is weak. Not every row has a clone size; where given, it reads once, few, many or a size class.

>TRBD2|NA|TRBJ2-3|TRBV7-2
TGTGCCAGCGGACCGACTAGCGGATCCAATACGCAGTATTTT
CASGPTSGSNTQYF
>NA|NA|TRBJ2-5|TRBV5-1
TGCGCCAGCAGCTTTGCAGGGGGGGAGACCCAGTACTTC
CASSFAGGETQYF
>NA|few|TRBJ2-7|TRBV7-2
TGTGCCAGCAGCCAAGGCGGAGGTGGGTCCTACGAGCAGTACTTC
CASSQGGGGSYEQYF
>NA|NA|TRBJ1-1|TRBV7-3
TGTGCCAGCGGACGGACAGCGAACACTGAAGCTTTCTTT
CASGRTANTEAFF
>TRBD1|many|TRBJ1-2|TRBV20-1
TGCAGTGCTAGAGACGGGACAGGGAACTATGGCTACACCTTC
CSARDGTGNYGYTF
>NA|NA|TRBJ1-2|TRBV6-5
TGTGCCAGCATGCCCAGCTCCGGTGAGAGCTATGGCTACACCTTC
CASMPSSGESYGYTF
>NA|NA|TRBJ2-7|TRBV20-1
TGCAGTGCTAGCCCCGGGGACGCCGGGGAGCAGTACTTC
CSASPGDAGEQYF
>NA|many|TRBJ2-7|TRBV19
TGTGCCAGTAGTATCCTCGGGGGAACCTACGAGCAGTACTTC
CASSILGGTYEQYF
>NA|many|TRBJ2-3|TRBV20-1
TGCAGCCCCTCCCCTAGCACAGATACGCAGTATTTT
CSPSPSTDTQYF
>TRBD1|NA|TRBJ2-7|TRBV7-2
TGTGCCAGCAGCCAGGACAGGGGGCTCGAATACTTC
CASSQDRGLEYF
>NA|many|TRBJ2-3|TRBV7-9
TGTGCCAGCAGCTTCAATCGTCTTGGCACAGATACGCAGTATTTT
CASSFNRLGTDTQYF
>NA|NA|TRBJ2-7|TRBV4-1
TGCGCCAGCAGCCAAGATCCGGGACTGAGCTACGAGCAGTACTTC
CASSQDPGLSYEQYF
>TRBD1|NA|TRBJ1-3|TRBV4-1
TGCGCCAGCACCCAAGACGGGACAGCTGGAAACACCATATATTTT
CASTQDGTAGNTIYF
>NA|many|TRBJ2-7|TRBV28
TGTGCCAGCAGTTTAATCCCAAGCCGATCACCCTACGAGCAGTACTTC
CASSLIPSRSPYEQYF
>NA|NA|TRBJ2-2|TRBV6-1
TGTGCCAGCAGTGAATTTACGGGGGCCGGGGAGCTGTTTTTT
CASSEFTGAGELFF
>TRBD2|many|TRBJ2-5|TRBV7-6
TGTGCCAGCAGCAAGGGGGGACTAGCTACCGAGACCCAGTACTTC
CASSKGGLATETQYF
>NA|many|TRBJ1-5|TRBV6-1
TGTGCCAGCAGTGCATATCAGCCCCAGCATTTT
CASSAYQPQHF
>TRBD2|few|TRBJ2-1|TRBV3-1
TGTGCCAGCAGCCAAGGCTTAACTAGCGGGAGGGAATACAATGAGCAGTTCTTC
CASSQGLTSGREYNEQFF